This entry is about one TCR beta chain. Its antigen is unknown. The same CDR3 also results from other DNA sequences found in this sample. The CDR3 spans 14 residues. In germline, CDR1 is SGHDT, CDR2 YYEEEE. With 0 bases clipped from V and 4 bases from J, the junction kept 2 bases outside the gene matches. This sample is drawn from a study of cytomegalovirus exposure and HLA in healthy donors. The study, taken as a whole, reports: The study labeled approximately 150 TCR beta chains cytomegalovirus-associated.

Using immunoSEQ multiplex PCR, the repertoire was profiled, and TCRdb retains in-frame clones only, with some absent. This table holds 150,000 to 200,000 clones, around 85% found once. The chain couples TRBV5-6 to TRBJ1-2, with 8 bases fitting TRBD1. This TCR derives from a young man in good health and CMV-seropositive. Sequencing was done on a sample of PBMCs. CDR3: CASSLGQGIYGYTF. CDR3 nucleotides: TGTGCCAGCAGCTTGGGACAGGGGATCTATGGCTACACCTTC.